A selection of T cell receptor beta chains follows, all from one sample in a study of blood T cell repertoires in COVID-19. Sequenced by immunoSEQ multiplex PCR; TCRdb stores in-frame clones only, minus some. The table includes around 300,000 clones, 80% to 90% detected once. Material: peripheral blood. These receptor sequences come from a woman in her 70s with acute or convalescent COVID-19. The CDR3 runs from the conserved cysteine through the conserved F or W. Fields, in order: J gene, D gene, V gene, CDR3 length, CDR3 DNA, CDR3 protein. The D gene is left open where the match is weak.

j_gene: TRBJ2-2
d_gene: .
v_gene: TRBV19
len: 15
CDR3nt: TGTGCCAGTAGTATGAAGGGAGGTTACACCGGGGAGCTGTTTTTT
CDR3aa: CASSMKGGYTGELFF

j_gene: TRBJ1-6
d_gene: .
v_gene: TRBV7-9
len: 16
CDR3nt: TGTGCCAGCAGTCTAAGCGGGACCTCCTATAATTCACCCCTCCACTTT
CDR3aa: CASSLSGTSYNSPLHF

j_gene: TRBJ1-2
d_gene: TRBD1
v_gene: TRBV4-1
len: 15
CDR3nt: TGCGCCAGCAGCCAGACCGGGACAGGGATCTATGGCTACACCTTC
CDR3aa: CASSQTGTGIYGYTF

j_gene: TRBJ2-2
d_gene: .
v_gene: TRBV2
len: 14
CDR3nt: TGTGCCAGCAGTGGGACTGGGAACACCGGGGAGCTGTTTTTT
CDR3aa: CASSGTGNTGELFF

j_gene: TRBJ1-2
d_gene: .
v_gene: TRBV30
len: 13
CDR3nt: TGTGCCTGGAGTCTTGAGGGGGACTATGGCTACACCTTC
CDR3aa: CAWSLEGDYGYTF

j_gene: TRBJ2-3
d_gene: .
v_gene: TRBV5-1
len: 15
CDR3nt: TGCGCCAGCAGCTTGCCTCCAGGACATTCAGATACGCAGTATTTT
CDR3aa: CASSLPPGHSDTQYF

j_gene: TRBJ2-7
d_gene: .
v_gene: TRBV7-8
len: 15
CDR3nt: TGTGCCAGCAGCTTAGGGCAGGGGTCTTCCTACGAGCAGTACTTC
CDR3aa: CASSLGQGSSYEQYF

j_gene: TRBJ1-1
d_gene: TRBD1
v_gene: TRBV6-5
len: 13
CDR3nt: TGTGCCAGCAGCTCACAGGGGAGGACTGAAGCTTTCTTT
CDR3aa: CASSSQGRTEAFF

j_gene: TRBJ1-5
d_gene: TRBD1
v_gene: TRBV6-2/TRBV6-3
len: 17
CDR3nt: TGTGCCAGCAGCCCTACAACCGGGACAGGGCTCAATCAGCCCCAGCATTTT
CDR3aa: CASSPTTGTGLNQPQHF

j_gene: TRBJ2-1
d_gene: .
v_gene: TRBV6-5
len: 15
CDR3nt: TGTGCCAGCAGGGACAGCCCATCCGGGTTGAATGAGCAGTTCTTC
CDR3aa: CASRDSPSGLNEQFF

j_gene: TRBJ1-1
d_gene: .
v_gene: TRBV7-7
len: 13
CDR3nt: TGTGCTAGCAGCTTTGACAAGAACACTGAAGCTTTCTTT
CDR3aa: CASSFDKNTEAFF

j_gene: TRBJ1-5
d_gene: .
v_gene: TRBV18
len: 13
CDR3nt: TGTGCCAGCTCACCATCGCGGGATCAGCCCCAGCATTTT
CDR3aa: CASSPSRDQPQHF

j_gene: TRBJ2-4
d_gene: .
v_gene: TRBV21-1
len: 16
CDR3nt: TGTGCCAGCAGCAAAGCAAAGGGACAGGGACGCAACATTCAGTACTTC
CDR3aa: CASSKAKGQGRNIQYF

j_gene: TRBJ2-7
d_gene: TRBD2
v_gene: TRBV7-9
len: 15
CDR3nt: TGTGCCAGCAGCTCAAGCGGGGGGACTCGCGGCGAGCAGTACTTC
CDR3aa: CASSSSGGTRGEQYF

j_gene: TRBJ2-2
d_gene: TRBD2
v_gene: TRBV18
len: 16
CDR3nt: TGTGCCAGCTCGGAAGCGGGGGGCCCGAACACCGGGGAGCTGTTTTTT
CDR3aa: CASSEAGGPNTGELFF

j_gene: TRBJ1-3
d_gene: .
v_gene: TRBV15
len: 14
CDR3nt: TGTGCCACCAGCAGAGATGTTGAGGGAAACACCATATATTTT
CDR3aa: CATSRDVEGNTIYF

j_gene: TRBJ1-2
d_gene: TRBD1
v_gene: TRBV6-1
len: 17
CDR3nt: TGTGCCAGCAGTGAAGCTCTGGCGGGACAGGTTATATATGGCTACACCTTC
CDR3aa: CASSEALAGQVIYGYTF

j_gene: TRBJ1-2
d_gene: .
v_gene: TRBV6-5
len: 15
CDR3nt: TGTGCCAGCAGTTACGGAGGGGCCCAGGGCTATGGCTACACCTTC
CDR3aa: CASSYGGAQGYGYTF

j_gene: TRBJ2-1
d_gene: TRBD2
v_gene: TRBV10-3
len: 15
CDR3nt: TGTGCCATCAGGGGACTAGCGGGTTCCTACAATGAGCAGTTCTTC
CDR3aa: CAIRGLAGSYNEQFF

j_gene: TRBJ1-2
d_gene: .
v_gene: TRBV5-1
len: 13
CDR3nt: TGCGCCAGCAGCTTACAGGGTCGGGATGGCTACACCTTC
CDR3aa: CASSLQGRDGYTF

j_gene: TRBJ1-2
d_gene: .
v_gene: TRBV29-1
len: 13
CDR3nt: TGCAGCGTTGGGTTACACATTAACTATGGCTACACCTTC
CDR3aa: CSVGLHINYGYTF

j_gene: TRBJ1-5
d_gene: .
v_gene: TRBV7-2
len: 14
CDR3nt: TGTGCCAGCACCTGGACAAATAGCAATCAGCCCCAGCATTTT
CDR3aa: CASTWTNSNQPQHF

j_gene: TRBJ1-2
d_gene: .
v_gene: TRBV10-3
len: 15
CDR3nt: TGTGCCATCAGCGGGGGGATTCGGGGAGACTATGGCTACACCTTC
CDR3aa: CAISGGIRGDYGYTF

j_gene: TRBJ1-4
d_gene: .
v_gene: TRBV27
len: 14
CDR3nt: TGTGCCAGCAGTTTTAGAGGTCGAGGAGAAAAACTGTTTTTT
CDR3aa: CASSFRGRGEKLFF